These T cell receptor beta chains were read from a single sample in a study of cytomegalovirus exposure and HLA in healthy donors. Generated by immunoSEQ multiplex PCR, the TCRdb table keeps only in-frame clones and is missing some. The data show under 250,000 clones, over 70% seen once. Sequencing used PBMCs. All receptors derive from a boy between 2 and 10 years old in good health and CMV-seronegative. Each CDR3 is given with its conserved first and last residue.

v_gene,j_gene,CDR3aa
TRBV5-1,TRBJ2-5,CASSLVGRETQYF
TRBV7-9,TRBJ1-2,CASSLGGLNYGYTF
TRBV11-2,TRBJ1-1,CASSPRDRGGAFF
TRBV12-5,TRBJ2-3,CASGRGDSYTDTQYF
TRBV7-9,TRBJ2-1,CASSFLRFSAGEADEQFF
TRBV30,TRBJ2-7,CAWRLTAGNPYEQYF
TRBV20-1,TRBJ2-1,CSARRDEQFF
TRBV10-3,TRBJ1-2,CASRQGRQFANYGYTF
TRBV5-1,TRBJ2-7,CASSGTGTSGVGAYEQYF
TRBV29-1,TRBJ1-2,CSVDSGENYGYTF
TRBV29-1,TRBJ2-1,CSVELSDRFNEQFF
TRBV4-1,TRBJ2-2,CASRFSGGAVAGELFF
TRBV29-1,TRBJ1-2,CSVVGAGGYTF
TRBV4-1,TRBJ2-5,CASSQPRGAVETQYF